Sequencing of this T cell receptor (beta chain) was carried out in a study of cytomegalovirus exposure and HLA in healthy donors. Sampled while nominally healthy, donors likely had unrecorded immune exposures. The CDR3 loop spans 22 amino acids. The germline CDR1 and CDR2 sequences are LGHNA and YSLEER. J gave up 7 bases and V 0 bases, and 24 bases lay outside the gene matches. 60 Vbeta and 13 Jbeta primers were used in PCR. Generated by immunoSEQ multiplex PCR, the TCRdb table keeps only in-frame clones and is missing some. The sample shows some 130,000 clones, approximately 80% of them seen only once.

The chain joins TRBV4-3 to TRBJ2-1, with 10 bases matching TRBD2. Material: PBMCs. The source of this sequence is a man aged 40-49 years in good health and CMV-seronegative. The CDR3 sequence: CASSQDPHMGGLAGAPVNEQFF. CDR3 DNA sequence: TGCGCCAGCAGCCAAGATCCTCACATGGGCGGCCTAGCGGGGGCCCCAGTGAATGAGCAGTTCTTC.